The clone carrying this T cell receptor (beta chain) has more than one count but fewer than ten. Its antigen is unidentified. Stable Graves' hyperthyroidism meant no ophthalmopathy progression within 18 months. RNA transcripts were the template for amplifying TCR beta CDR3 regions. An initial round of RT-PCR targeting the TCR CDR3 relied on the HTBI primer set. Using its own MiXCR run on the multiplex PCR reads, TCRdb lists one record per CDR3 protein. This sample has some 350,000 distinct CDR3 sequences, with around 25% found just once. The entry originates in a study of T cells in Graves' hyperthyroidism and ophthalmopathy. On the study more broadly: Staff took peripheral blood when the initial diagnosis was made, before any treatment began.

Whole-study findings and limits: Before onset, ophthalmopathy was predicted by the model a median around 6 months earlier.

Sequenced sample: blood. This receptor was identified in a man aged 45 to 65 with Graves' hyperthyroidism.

DNA of the CDR3: TGTGCCAGCAGCTTAGACGGGAGCGGGGCCTACAATGAGCAGTTCTTC. It codes for CASSLDGSGAYNEQFF. The chain has TRBV11-2 and TRBJ2-1; TRBD2 matches 7 bases. CDR1 is SGHAT, CDR2 FQNNGV, per germline. The CDR3 covers 16 residues. Germline trimming cut 0 bases from V and 2 bases from J; bases unmatched to any gene: 4.